The clone carrying this T cell receptor beta chain was counted many times. The data were obtained in a study of regulatory T cells in long-lasting Graves disease. Time point specified: newly diagnosed GD, antithyroid drugs for less than 3 months. RNA from PBMCs was the source of the TCR library. Arm-PCR of CDR3 regions with iRepertoire HTBI primers generated TCR beta libraries. Via MiXCR, TCRdb re-called the multiplex PCR reads, giving one row per CDR3 protein. The sample has hundreds of thousands of distinct CDR3 sequences, roughly 15% seen once; the top ten hold roughly 10%. These same records also appear under a second study, on T cells in Graves' hyperthyroidism and ophthalmopathy.

The material was peripheral blood mononuclear cells (PBMCs), obtained at new diagnosis, from a patient treated with antithyroid drugs. The sequence came from a woman in her twenties or thirties with Graves disease.

The CDR3 nucleotides are TGTGCCAGCAGCCGCACAGGTGGTCTTATGAATGAGCAGTTCTTC. This codes for CASSRTGGLMNEQFF. The chain joins TRBV12-3 or TRBV12-4 to TRBJ2-1, with D perhaps TRBD1 (5 bases). V lost 6 bases to trimming and J lost 7 bases, with 19 bases between them. The CDR3 length is 15 residues.